One and the same sample provided the 17 T cell receptor beta chains below, sequenced in a study of regulatory T cells in long-lasting Graves disease. Time point specified: newly diagnosed GD, antithyroid drugs for less than 3 months. PBMCs provided the RNA from which the TCR library was made. According to the study, TCR beta libraries were built with iRepertoire HTBI primers and CDR3-region Arm-PCR. TCRdb analysed the multiplex PCR reads with MiXCR anew, one entry per CDR3 protein. Of 450,000 to 500,000 distinct CDR3 sequences listed, around 15% were seen once; the top ten hold 12%. The same sample was also studied in work on T cells in Graves' hyperthyroidism and ophthalmopathy.

Specimen: peripheral blood mononuclear cells (PBMCs), collected at new diagnosis, from a patient treated with antithyroid drugs. The receptor set was obtained from a man aged 40-49 years with Graves disease.

This clonotype has ten or more counts. This chain joins TRBV18 and TRBJ2-7, with 9 bases that match TRBD1. From germline, CDR1 is KGHSH and CDR2 LQKENI. CDR3 length: 13 amino acids. Trimming took 8 bases from V and 4 from J; bases not matched to a gene: 6. CDR3 amino acids: CASSPQGAYEQYF. CDR3 DNA sequence: TGTGCCAGCAGCCCACAGGGGGCTTACGAGCAGTACTTC.

This clonotype was picked up a small number of times. The rearrangement uses TRBV25-1 and TRBJ2-7; D is possibly TRBD2 (6 bases). CDR3 length: 15 amino acids. The V and J ends lost 3 bases and 6 bases respectively, with 18 bases between them. CDR1 is MGHDK, CDR2 SYGVNS, per germline. The CDR3 spells CASSDGRDWDVEQYF. DNA for the CDR3: TGTGCCAGCAGTGATGGGCGGGACTGGGACGTCGAGCAGTACTTC.

This clonotype was recorded at least ten times. DNA for the CDR3: TGTGCCAGCAGCCCCAACCCAGGGTTGAACACTGAAGCTTTCTTT. As protein: CASSPNPGLNTEAFF. The V call is TRBV7-3, the J call TRBJ1-1, with D tentatively TRBD1 (5 bases). This CDR3 is built from 15 residues. V was clipped by 5 bases and J by 0 bases, with 13 bases between them. Germline V gene sequence: CDR1 SGHTA, CDR2 FQGTGA.

J is TRBJ2-7 and V is TRBV28; D perhaps matches TRBD2 (6 bases). The germline CDR1 and CDR2 sequences are MDHEN and SYDVKM. V shed 6 bases and J shed 5 bases, with 20 bases lying between them. The CDR3 covers 15 residues. This CDR3 reads CASRQPGLHRDEQYF. The CDR3 DNA is TGTGCCAGCAGGCAACCGGGACTCCACCGGGACGAGCAGTACTTC.

At least ten counts were recorded for this clonotype. The gene calls are TRBV5-1 and TRBJ2-5, with D unclear. Germline V gene lookup returns CDR1 SGHRS and CDR2 YFSETQ. The CDR3 is 16 residues long. The V and J ends lost 7 bases and 5 bases respectively, with 24 bases between them. The CDR3 sequence: CASGHSTWGNSETQYF. The CDR3 DNA reads TGCGCCAGCGGCCACTCCACTTGGGGTAATTCGGAGACCCAGTACTTC. The variable domain in full, completed from reference TRBV5-1 and TRBJ2-5, reads KAGVTQTPRYLIKTRGQQVTLSCSPISGHRSVSWYQQTPGQGLQFLFEYFSETQRNKGNFPGRFSGRQFSNSRSEMNVSTLELGDSALYLCASGHSTWGNSETQYFGPGTRLLVL.

This clonotype appeared a few times. CDR3 amino acids: CASSIQDVQETQYF. CDR3 coding DNA: TGTGCCAGCAGCATCCAGGACGTCCAAGAGACCCAGTACTTC. The J gene is TRBJ2-5, the V gene TRBV5-4; no clear D. The CDR3 has 14 residues. Trimming removed 4 bases at V and 1 base at J, with 11 bases between. Germline V CDR1 and CDR2: SGHNT, YYREEE (reference sequence).

This clonotype was detected many times. The chain recombines TRBV11-3 with TRBJ2-7; D is possibly TRBD1 (5 bases). Matching the DNA end better, TRBJ2-3 makes the J call doubtful. The CDR3 is 16 residues long. Germline V gene lookup returns CDR1 SGHNT and CDR2 YENEEA. The CDR3 sequence: CASSLDLSLGADTQYF. The CDR3 DNA reads TGTGCCAGCAGCTTAGACTTAAGTTTAGGGGCAGATACGCAGTATTTT.

About this clonotype: A much larger clone lies a single base off, so this may be a read error. The V call is TRBV30, the J call TRBJ1-6, with D uncertain. The CDR3 covers 16 residues. Trimming shortened V by 6 bases and J by 5 bases, and 20 bases separated the two germline ends. Germline V gene data show CDR1 as GTSNPN and CDR2 as SVGIG (reference sequence). As DNA, the CDR3 is TGTGCCTGTTCCTCGGCCGGCCGAAGCCATAATTCACCCCTCCACTTT. Its protein is CACSSAGRSHNSPLHF.

This clonotype was counted between two and nine times. The chain uses TRBV9 and TRBJ1-3, with D unclear. Germline loops: CDR1 SGDLS, CDR2 YYNGEE. The CDR3 consists of 16 residues. Trimming stripped 3 bases from V and 2 bases from J, with 15 bases between. Written as DNA, the CDR3 is TGTGCCAGCAGCGCGGGCTTATCACGGGCTGGAAACACCATATATTTT. This gives the protein CASSAGLSRAGNTIYF. Based on the CDR3 plus reference TRBV9 and TRBJ1-3, the full variable domain is DSGVTQTPKHLITATGQRVTLRCSPRSGDLSVYWYQQSLDQGLQFLIQYYNGEERAKGNILERFSAQQFPDLHSELNLSSLELGDSALYFCASSAGLSRAGNTIYFGEGSWLTVV.

This clonotype has a count of ten or more. Since a much larger clone is just one base distant, this may be a read error. The J gene is TRBJ2-1, the V gene TRBV7-9; 8 bases agree with TRBD1. The CDR3 covers 15 residues. J lost 1 base, V lost 1 base, and 0 bases had no gene match. From germline, CDR1 is SEHNR and CDR2 FQNEAQ (reference sequence). In nucleotides, the CDR3 is TGTGCCAGCAGCTTAGGGACAGGGTCCTACAATGAGCAGTTCTTC. It is translated as CASSLGTGSYNEQFF.

This clonotype occurred a few times. V is TRBV20-1 and J is TRBJ1-5; D perhaps matches TRBD1 (5 bases). V gave up 0 bases and J gave up 2 bases, with 11 bases separating them. Per germline, CDR1 DFQATT and CDR2 SNEGSKA (reference sequence). This CDR3 region has 15 residues. The CDR3 here is CSARDGAGGNQPQHF. For the CDR3, the DNA is TGCAGTGCTAGAGATGGGGCAGGTGGCAATCAGCCCCAGCATTTT.

This clonotype was seen many times. The chain is built from TRBV28 and TRBJ1-1; D remains ambiguous. V gave up 7 bases and J gave up 1 base, with 16 bases separating them. Germline V lookup: CDR1 MDHEN, CDR2 SYDVKM. CDR3 length: 15 residues. CDR3 residues: CASKEAGLPNTEAFF. For the CDR3, the DNA is TGTGCCAGCAAAGAGGCGGGCCTCCCGAACACTGAAGCTTTCTTT.

This clonotype has at least ten counts. V is TRBV10-3 and J is TRBJ2-3; tentatively, D is TRBD2 (6 bases). Trimming cost V 3 bases and J 8 bases, with 12 bases left between them. CDR3 size: 13 residues. Germline V CDR1 and CDR2: ENHRY, SYGVKD. CDR3 sequence (DNA): TGTGCCATCAGTGAATCAACGGAGGGTACGCAGTATTTT. Translation gives CAISESTEGTQYF.

This clonotype was detected many times. DNA of the CDR3: TGTGCCAGCAGCTTAACGGACAGCACCTACGAGCAGTACTTC. The encoded protein is CASSLTDSTYEQYF. The chain is built from TRBV7-8 and TRBJ2-7; D possibly corresponds to TRBD1 (6 bases). The CDR3 has 14 amino acids. Per the germline V gene, CDR1 is SGHVS and CDR2 is FQNEAQ. V lost 2 bases and J 2 bases, leaving 10 bases between the germline ends.

There are many counts of this clonotype. The chain couples TRBV4-1 to TRBJ1-1; perhaps TRBD1 as D (6 bases). CDR1 and CDR2 from the germline V gene are MGHRA and YSYEKL. The CDR3 spans 15 residues. V was cut by 4 bases and J by 9 bases, with 21 bases left in between. CDR3 sequence reads: CASSLTQDTGTQAFF. CDR3 coding DNA: TGCGCCAGCAGCCTGACTCAGGACACCGGGACACAAGCTTTCTTT.

V gene TRBV20-1 combines with J gene TRBJ2-2; tentative D call: TRBD2 (5 bases). This CDR3 region has 13 residues. Trimming left V 3 bases short and J 4 bases short, with 9 bases between. Per germline, CDR1 DFQATT and CDR2 SNEGSKA (reference sequence). CDR3 region: CSASFGSTGELFF. CDR3 DNA: TGCAGTGCTAGTTTTGGGAGCACCGGGGAGCTGTTTTTT.

This clonotype appeared many times. The chain employs TRBV2 and TRBJ2-3; 7 nucleotides match TRBD1. J lost 0 bases, V lost 5 bases, and 11 bases had no gene match. Germline V lookup: CDR1 SNHLY, CDR2 FYNNEI. The CDR3 runs 17 residues. The CDR3 spells CASSTHPGQSSTDTQYF. As DNA, the CDR3 is TGTGCCAGCAGTACTCACCCGGGACAGTCTAGCACAGATACGCAGTATTTT.